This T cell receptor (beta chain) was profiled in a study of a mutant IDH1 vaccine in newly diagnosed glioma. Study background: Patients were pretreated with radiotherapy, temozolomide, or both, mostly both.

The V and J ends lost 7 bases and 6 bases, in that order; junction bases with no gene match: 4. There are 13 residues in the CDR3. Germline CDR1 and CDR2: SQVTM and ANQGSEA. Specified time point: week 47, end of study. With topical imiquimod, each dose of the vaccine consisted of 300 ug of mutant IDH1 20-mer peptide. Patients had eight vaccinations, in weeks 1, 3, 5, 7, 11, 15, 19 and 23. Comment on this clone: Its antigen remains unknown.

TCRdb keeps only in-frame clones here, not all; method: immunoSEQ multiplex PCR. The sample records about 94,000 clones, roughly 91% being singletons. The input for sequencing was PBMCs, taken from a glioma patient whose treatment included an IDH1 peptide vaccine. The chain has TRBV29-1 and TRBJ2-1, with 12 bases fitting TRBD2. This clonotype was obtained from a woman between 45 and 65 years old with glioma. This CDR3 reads CSGGLAGRNEQFF. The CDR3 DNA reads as TGCAGCGGCGGACTAGCGGGACGCAATGAGCAGTTCTTC.